This TCR beta chain was obtained from a study of tumor T cells in aggressive B-cell lymphoma. V was cut by 0 bases and J by 10 bases, with 9 bases left in between. Looked up from germline, CDR1 is SQVTM and CDR2 is ANQGSEA. There are 11 residues in the CDR3. Profiled with immunoSEQ multiplex PCR; TCRdb holds only in-frame clones, not every one. The table lists roughly 3,000 clones, roughly 85% of them singletons. V and J are TRBV29-1 and TRBJ1-1; D perhaps matches TRBD1 (5 bases). This sequence was found in an adult with diffuse large B cell lymphoma. Some clones in this sample may be carry-over from other donors' samples. The sample consisted of tumor tissue. The CDR3 loop reads CSVEEGRGAFF. CDR3 nucleotide sequence: TGCAGCGTTGAAGAAGGGAGGGGAGCTTTCTTT.